This T cell receptor beta chain stems from a study of T cell responses to AZD1222 COVID-19 vaccine. Only in-frame clones appear in the TCRdb table, and some are missing; sequencing was by immunoSEQ multiplex PCR. The repertoire includes some 95,000 clones, over 75% of them detected once, and 12% sits in the top ten. Analysis merged second doses at about 4 or about 12 weeks. Study-wide results and limits: Spike-specific TCR repertoires showed rising breadth and depth after two AZD1222 doses. Among the donors, most were white British and more were female, and clonal diversity was possibly underestimated. Targeting of unmutated variant regions was reportedly seen in nearly half of spike-specific TCRs.

With regard to this clone: Its antigen is unidentified.

There are 17 residues in the CDR3. J lost 5 bases, V lost 1 base, and 8 bases had no gene match. Germline V lookup: CDR1 MGHRA, CDR2 YSYEKL. This rearrangement joins TRBV4-1 to TRBJ1-5; TRBD1 matches 10 bases. The TCR originated in an adult who received the AZD1222 COVID-19 vaccine. The source material was peripheral blood, sampled 28 days after the second AZD1222 dose. The CDR3 region is CASSQVRPDRGDQPQHF. CDR3 nucleotides: TGCGCCAGCAGCCAAGTCCGTCCGGACAGGGGGGATCAGCCCCAGCATTTT.